This record covers a single T cell receptor beta chain. The antigen remains undetermined. This specimen belongs to a study of cytomegalovirus exposure and HLA in healthy donors. Study-level points and caveats: Analysis performed later showed TCR beta chains linked to HLA being more clonally expanded than equally common others. On later analysis, the bulk of CMV-associated TCR beta chains appeared to be HLA-restricted.

Amplification used 60 Vbeta primers and 13 Jbeta primers. Study processing details: Some 9.9 million of around 85 million unique TCR beta chains were shared, per a later count. Produced via immunoSEQ multiplex PCR; TCRdb's table is partial and in-frame only. The V and J calls and clone size were taken over from that table, and D and trimming were inferred from the DNA. The sample shows about 110,000 clones, less than 70% of them seen only once. The CDR3 runs 15 residues. Germline loops: CDR1 SGHTA, CDR2 FQGTGA. V was pared by 2 bases and J by 4 bases, with 7 bases of the junction left unmatched. The sequencing sample was made of PBMCs. The sequence was obtained from a woman in her 70s in good health and CMV-seropositive. The gene calls are TRBV7-3 and TRBJ2-5; 7 nucleotides agree with TRBD2. CDR3 amino acids: CASSLGLAEAETQYF. The CDR3 DNA sequence: TGTGCCAGCAGCTTAGGCCTAGCGGAGGCAGAGACCCAGTACTTC.